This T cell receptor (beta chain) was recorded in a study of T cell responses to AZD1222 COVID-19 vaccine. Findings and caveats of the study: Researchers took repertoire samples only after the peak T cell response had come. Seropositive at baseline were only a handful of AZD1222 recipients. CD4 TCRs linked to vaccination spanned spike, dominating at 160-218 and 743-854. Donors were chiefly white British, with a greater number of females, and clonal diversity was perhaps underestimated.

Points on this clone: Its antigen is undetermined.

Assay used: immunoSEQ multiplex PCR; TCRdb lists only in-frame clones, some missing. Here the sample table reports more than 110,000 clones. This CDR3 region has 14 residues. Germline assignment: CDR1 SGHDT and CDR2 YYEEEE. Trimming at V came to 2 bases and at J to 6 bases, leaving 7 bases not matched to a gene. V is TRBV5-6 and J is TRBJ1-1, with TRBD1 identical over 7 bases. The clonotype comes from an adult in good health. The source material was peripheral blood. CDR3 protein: CASSLQGRGAEAFF. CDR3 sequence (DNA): TGTGCCAGCAGCTTACAGGGGAGGGGGGCTGAAGCTTTCTTT.